The next 21 T cell receptor beta chains were all read from a single sample in a study of beta chain features in type 1 diabetes. Sequenced material consisted of expressed TCRB transcripts (all of the isolated RNA was reverse transcribed). The repertoire was sequenced with immunoSEQ multiplex PCR; TCRdb's copy has only in-frame clones and lacks some. The sample contains 400,000 or so clones, 8.5% to 10% of which appear only once. These receptors have no identified antigens. Study findings and constraints: Shorter TCRB CDR3s, moderately but significantly so, were found in Type 1 diabetes patients in all four CD4+ subsets.

What was sequenced was central memory CD4+ T cells from blood. All receptors come from a man aged 25 to 40 with type 1 diabetes.

The chain couples TRBV5-6 to TRBJ2-5, with D tentatively TRBD2 (6 bases). Trimming cost V 4 bases and J 5 bases, with 12 bases left between them. The CDR3 is 13 residues long. Per the germline V gene, CDR1 is SGHDT and CDR2 is YYEEEE. CDR3 sequence: CASSQLGGETQYF. The CDR3 bases are TGTGCCAGCAGCCAGCTAGGAGGGGAGACCCAGTACTTC.

This clone was detected ten times or more. In DNA, the CDR3 is TGTGCCAGCAGGGCGACAGAATTGCAGCAGTACTTC. This codes for CASRATELQQYF. This chain links TRBV7-9 with TRBJ2-7, with a tentative D call TRBD1 (5 bases). The CDR3 has 12 residues. Looked up from germline, CDR1 is SEHNR and CDR2 is FQNEAQ (reference sequence). V lost 6 bases and J lost 8, with 14 bases in between.

This chain connects TRBV15 to TRBJ1-2; TRBD1 is a possible D gene (5 bases). Trimming stripped 6 bases from V and 8 bases from J, with 25 bases between. Germline lookup yields CDR1 LNHNV and CDR2 YYDKDF (reference sequence). The CDR3 contains 16 residues. The CDR3 sequence: CATSSGGSGQTRGYTF. In DNA, the CDR3 is TGTGCCACCAGTTCGGGAGGGTCAGGACAAACGAGGGGCTACACCTTC.

The rearrangement uses TRBV4-2 and TRBJ2-7; weak D call: TRBD2 (6 bases). The CDR3 sequence is 16 residues long. V was clipped by 0 bases and J by 1 base, with 13 bases between them. Germline CDR1 is LGHNA and CDR2 is YNFKEQ. The CDR3 loop reads CASSQEVLAGSYEQYF. The CDR3 region has the DNA TGTGCCAGCAGCCAAGAAGTTTTGGCGGGATCCTACGAGCAGTACTTC.

This clone was found a few times. The chain uses TRBV4-2 and TRBJ1-5, with TRBD1 matching 9 bases. This CDR3 contains 15 residues. From germline, CDR1 is LGHNA and CDR2 YNFKEQ. The trim removed 6 bases at V and 2 bases at J, leaving 5 bases unmatched. The CDR3 nucleotides are TGTGCCAGCAGAACCGGGACAGGGCGCAATCAGCCCCAGCATTTT. Protein sequence: CASRTGTGRNQPQHF.

CDR3 bases: TGTGCCATCAGCTCCCGGGACAGCTACGAGCAGTACTTC. Residues: CAISSRDSYEQYF. This rearrangement joins TRBV10-3 to TRBJ2-7; 7 nucleotides align to TRBD1. CDR1 ENHRY and CDR2 SYGVKD come from the germline V gene. The CDR3 is 13 amino acids. Trimming took 6 bases from V and 3 from J; bases not matched to a gene: 5.

The chain has TRBV5-1 and TRBJ2-6; TRBD1 aligns across 8 bases. Per the germline V gene, CDR1 is SGHRS and CDR2 is YFSETQ. V dropped 4 bases and J dropped 0; count of bases not matched to a gene: 9. CDR3 length equals 18 residues. The CDR3 sequence is CASSPTGTGHSGANVLTF. CDR3 nucleotides: TGCGCCAGCAGCCCAACCGGGACAGGCCACTCTGGGGCCAACGTCCTGACTTTC.

The chain links TRBV2 to TRBJ1-5; D is unclear. The CDR3 covers 13 residues. Germline V CDR1 and CDR2: SNHLY, FYNNEI. V was pared by 2 bases and J by 0 bases, with 2 bases between. DNA for the CDR3: TGTGCCAGCAGTGAATTTAGCAATCAGCCCCAGCATTTT. Encoded protein: CASSEFSNQPQHF.

This clone showed up just a few times. J is TRBJ2-2 and V is TRBV10-3, with D perhaps TRBD1 or TRBD2 (6 bases each). The CDR3 sequence is 16 residues long. Germline CDR1 and CDR2: ENHRY and SYGVKD. The ends were cut back, 10 bases at V and 4 bases at J, with 22 bases in the middle. The CDR3 reads CATTRGPPGGTGELFF. The CDR3 DNA is TGTGCCACCACCCGGGGGCCTCCAGGTGGCACCGGGGAGCTGTTTTTT.

This clone was seen a few times. This rearrangement joins TRBV6-6 to TRBJ2-7; 8 bases are a match to TRBD1. Per germline, CDR1 MNHNY and CDR2 SVGAGI (reference sequence). With 5 bases clipped from V and 2 bases from J, the junction kept 5 bases outside the gene matches. The CDR3 spans 14 residues. The CDR3: CASSAPTGAYEQYF. The CDR3 DNA reads TGTGCCAGCAGTGCCCCGACAGGGGCCTACGAGCAGTACTTC.

This clone was counted only a few times. The rearrangement uses TRBV5-1 and TRBJ2-5, with a weak D call TRBD2 (5 bases). Between the trimmed V and J ends, which lost 3 bases and 5 bases, there was a span of 23 bases. In germline, CDR1 is SGHRS, CDR2 YFSETQ. The CDR3 is made up of 17 amino acids. The CDR3 spells CASSSARGWAVGETQYF. CDR3 DNA: TGCGCCAGCAGCTCCGCCCGAGGGTGGGCAGTTGGGGAGACCCAGTACTTC.

This clone was detected a few times. A read error may explain this, as a much larger clone is one base away. The chain combines TRBV7-2 with TRBJ2-3; tentative D call: TRBD2 (6 bases). V was trimmed by 5 bases and J by 0 bases, leaving 9 bases between them. Germline-derived CDR1 and CDR2 are SGHTA and FQGNSA. The CDR3 consists of 14 residues. The CDR3 sequence is CASSPGTSTDTQYF. The CDR3 bases are TGTGCCAGCAGCCCCGGGACTAGCACAGATACGCAGTATTTT.

There are a few counts of this clone. CDR3 amino acids: CASSLPARGKETQYF. The CDR3 nucleotides read TGTGCCAGCAGCTTACCGGCCAGGGGTAAAGAGACCCAGTACTTC. The chain recombines TRBV11-2 with TRBJ2-5, with D tentatively TRBD1 (6 bases). This CDR3 is built from 15 residues. Germline V gene data show CDR1 as SGHAT and CDR2 as FQNNGV. V was pared by 2 bases and J by 3 bases, with 13 bases between.

V usage is TRBV5-1 and J usage is TRBJ1-4, with 8 bases identical to TRBD1. CDR1 and CDR2 from the germline V gene are SGHRS and YFSETQ. After removal of 7 bases from V and 7 bases from J, the junction contained 9 bases not matched to a gene. The CDR3 sequence is 14 residues long. The CDR3, as DNA: TGCGCCAGCCGACGGACAGGGACAGGTGAAAAACTGTTTTTT. Translating it yields CASRRTGTGEKLFF.

This clone has just a few counts. The chain links TRBV29-1 to TRBJ1-1; a weak D match, TRBD1 (5 bases). V lost 3 bases and J lost 6, with 20 bases in between. CDR3 length: 15 amino acids. The germline V gene encodes CDR1 SQVTM and CDR2 ANQGSEA. CDR3 in DNA: TGCAGCGTTGACTCCGGACAAGGGTTAATCGCTGAAGCTTTCTTT. Translation gives CSVDSGQGLIAEAFF.

In its sample, this clone was seen a few times. The rearrangement joins TRBV19 to TRBJ1-2; 8 bases are shared with TRBD1. There are 15 residues in the CDR3. Germline CDR1 and CDR2: LNHDA and SQIVND (reference sequence). V dropped 7 bases and J dropped 0; count of bases not matched to a gene: 7. The CDR3 bases are TGTGCCAGTAATGACAGGGGAAGCTCTAACTATGGCTACACCTTC. It specifies CASNDRGSSNYGYTF.

This clone came up many times. The rearrangement uses TRBV18 and TRBJ2-7; 8 bases are a match to TRBD1. Germline V lookup: CDR1 KGHSH, CDR2 LQKENI. The length of the CDR3 is 15 residues. V dropped 8 bases and J dropped 7; count of bases not matched to a gene: 16. CDR3 amino acids: CASAQGFGTGGEQYF. For the CDR3, the DNA is TGTGCCAGCGCTCAGGGATTCGGGACAGGAGGAGAGCAGTACTTC. The full variable domain, its missing parts supplied by reference TRBV18 and TRBJ2-7, is NAGVMQNPRHLVRRRGQEARLRCSPMKGHSHVYWYRQLPEEGLKFMVYLQKENIIDESGMPKERFSAEFPKEGPSILRIQQVVRGDSAAYFCASAQGFGTGGEQYFGPGTRLTVT.

The chain recombines TRBV29-1 with TRBJ2-7; 12 bases agree with TRBD1. The ends lost 7 bases at V and 7 bases at J; junction bases unmatched: 11. Germline CDR1 is SQVTM and CDR2 is ANQGSEA. The CDR3 totals 14 residues. This CDR3 is CSARSGTGGGEQYF. DNA for the CDR3: TGCAGCGCTCGCTCCGGGACAGGGGGCGGGGAGCAGTACTTC.

This clone has more than one count but fewer than ten. Germline and junction disagree at one end, which may indicate a read error. The chain employs TRBV10-3 and TRBJ2-3; D gene uncertain. This CDR3 is 12 amino acids long. Germline V gene data show CDR1 as ENHRY and CDR2 as SYGVKD. The CDR3: CASSDAADTQYF. The CDR3 DNA sequence: TGTGCCAGCAGTGATGCCGCAGATACGCAGTATTTT.

The sample holds a few counts of this clone. The V gene is TRBV9, the J gene TRBJ1-4, with no clear D. From germline, CDR1 is SGDLS and CDR2 YYNGEE. V lost 4 bases and J lost 7, with 11 bases in between. The CDR3 consists of 13 residues. The CDR3 DNA sequence: TGTGCCAGCAGCCGGGCCGCGGGTGAAAAACTGTTTTTT. It encodes CASSRAAGEKLFF.

At least ten counts were recorded for this clone. Sequence at one end of the junction differs from germline and may be a read error. The V call is TRBV28, the J call TRBJ2-7; 9 nucleotides match TRBD2. The germline V gene encodes CDR1 MDHEN and CDR2 SYDVKM. The CDR3 has 14 residues. The DNA for the CDR3 is TGTGCCAGCAGTTTCGCCGGCCTAGCGGGACCCGCAAACTTC. Translation: CASSFAGLAGPANF.